This entry features one T cell receptor (beta chain) sequence. Its antigen is unknown. This record comes from a study of T-cell memory formation after mild COVID-19. Turning to the study itself: Across donors, TCR clusters were largely donor specific. Study-wide results and caveats: CD4+ contracting clones were mainly CM and EM; CD8+ ones, EMRA.

Constant-segment primers served in 5'RACE that generated TCR alpha and TCR beta cDNA libraries bearing sample barcodes and UMIs. TCRdb re-analysed the 5' RACE reads in MiXCR, keeping a single row per CDR3 protein. The sample includes some 250,000 distinct CDR3 sequences, roughly 18% seen only once; the top ten take roughly 23%. Sequencing was performed on PBMCs or a T cell subset sorted from them (not recorded which). This TCR came from a young man who had mild COVID-19 (a few samples of this study predate the infection). Cell type and time point are not known.

The CDR3 protein is CASRPGGGRGQPQHF. CDR3 bases: TGTGCCAGCCGGCCAGGGGGCGGAAGGGGTCAGCCCCAGCATTTT. The rearrangement joins TRBV2 to TRBJ1-5; 8 bases are shared with TRBD1. V gave up 8 bases and J gave up 6 bases; unmatched junction bases: 12. From germline, CDR1 is SNHLY and CDR2 FYNNEI. This CDR3 contains 15 residues.